A single sample gave rise to the 3 T cell receptor beta chains below, sequenced in a study of patients and donors after allogeneic stem cell transplantation. MiXCR was run by TCRdb on the RT-PCR reads, yielding one entry per CDR3 protein. The sample comprises some 880,000 distinct CDR3 sequences, approximately 18% of which are singletons, and 5.5% to 6.5% rests with the top ten. The sequencing sample was made of blood, either unsorted or a sorted T cell fraction (not recorded which). Every receptor here comes from a human donor who was either an allogeneic HSCT recipient or a stem cell or donor lymphocyte infusion donor (not recorded which). It is not recorded whose cells these are; they may come from a transplant donor.

The chain employs TRBV9 and TRBJ2-7, with D maybe TRBD2 (5 bases). The ends were cut back, 0 bases at V and 3 bases at J, with 10 bases in the middle. The CDR3 covers 14 residues. Germline V gene sequence: CDR1 SGDLS, CDR2 YYNGEE. The CDR3 nucleotides are TGTGCCAGCAGCGTAGCCGGGGAGAGCTACGAGCAGTACTTC. It translates to CASSVAGESYEQYF.

This clonotype was counted a few times. The chain has TRBV12-3 or TRBV12-4 and TRBJ2-2, with D hard to call. Trimming stripped 0 bases from V and 8 bases from J, with 25 bases between. The CDR3 extends over 19 amino acids. Written as DNA, the CDR3 is TGTGCCAGCAGTTTAGCGTTGTCGGTCTGGCCCCGCACCCCGGGGGAGCTGTTTTTT. Translation gives CASSLALSVWPRTPGELFF.

This chain uses TRBV6-2 or TRBV6-3 with TRBJ2-5; D is possibly TRBD1 or TRBD2 (5 bases each). Germline values: CDR1 MNHEY, CDR2 SVGEGT. The CDR3 runs to 14 residues. The V gene lost 8 bases and the J gene lost 1 base, with 14 bases spanning the gap. The CDR3 region is CASGPRGFQETQYF. In DNA, the CDR3 is TGTGCCAGCGGACCACGGGGCTTCCAAGAGACCCAGTACTTC.